This is a list of T cell receptor beta chains from one sample in a study of response to subunit inactivated influenza vaccine. One entry per CDR3 protein results from TCRdb running MiXCR on the RT-PCR reads. This table has hundreds of thousands of distinct CDR3 sequences, 14% appearing once. The specimen was PBMCs from blood, collected approximately 15 days before vaccination. The receptors come from a man over 45 who received an inactivated influenza vaccine. Each CDR3 is given with its conserved first and last residue. The D gene is left open where the match is weak. Not every row has a clone size; where given, it reads once, few, many or a size class.

- TRBJ2-6 TRBV20-1 few CSARKPPGANVLTF TGCAGTGCTAGAAAACCCCCTGGGGCCAACGTCCTGACTTTC
- TRBJ1-1 TRBV6-1 - CASSANQMNTEAFF TGTGCCAGCAGTGCTAATCAGATGAACACTGAAGCTTTCTTT
- TRBJ2-6 TRBV5-1 - CASSLNTGANVLTF TGCGCCAGCAGCCTAAACACTGGGGCCAACGTCCTGACTTTC
- TRBJ1-5 TRBV20-1 many CSASRDSNQPQHF TGCAGTGCTAGCCGTGATAGCAATCAGCCCCAGCATTTT
TRBD2 TRBJ2-5 TRBV20-1 few CSARDWGGTHSQYF TGCAGTGCTAGAGATTGGGGGGGGACTCACAGCCAGTACTTC
- TRBJ1-1 TRBV12-3/TRBV12-4 - CASWGIQWGTEAFF TGTGCCAGCTGGGGGATCCAATGGGGAACTGAAGCTTTCTTT
- TRBJ1-4 TRBV12-3/TRBV12-4 once CASSLLRPATNEKLFF TGTGCCAGCAGTTTGCTCAGGCCTGCAACTAATGAAAAACTGTTTTTT
- TRBJ1-1 TRBV9 - CASSYRVGTVTEAFF TGTGCCAGCAGTTACAGGGTAGGGACGGTCACTGAAGCTTTCTTT
TRBD2 TRBJ2-3 TRBV4-3 few CASSQGSGGGQTQYF TGCGCCAGCAGCCAGGGGAGCGGGGGGGGTCAGACGCAGTATTTT
TRBD2 TRBJ2-3 TRBV20-1 many CSARLGTSGGEGDTQYF TGCAGTGCTAGACTGGGAACTAGCGGGGGGGAGGGAGATACGCAGTATTTT